Listed below are T cell receptor beta chains from one sample, sequenced in a study of T cell repertoires in cytomegalovirus infection. Using its own MiXCR run on the reads, TCRdb lists one record per CDR3 protein. The repertoire holds some 920,000 distinct CDR3 sequences, roughly a third seen once, with around an eighth in the top ten. Antigen specificity for these receptors is unknown. Sequenced material: cultured CD8+ T cells from PBMCs, taken from culture after CMV antigen stimulation. All receptors come from a human donor in good health (CMV status not recorded). Some clones in this sample may be carry-over from other donors' samples. Each CDR3 is given without its conserved first and last residue. D genes are given only for firm matches. For some rows the clone size is stated as once, few or many, or as a class when expanded; others skip it.

J	D	size	V	CDR3
TRBJ1-2	TRBD1	-	TRBV2	ASRGQVYGYT
TRBJ1-1	TRBD1	many	TRBV7-8	ASSRGTANTEAF
TRBJ2-3	-	-	TRBV11-1	ASSLNRYTDTQY
TRBJ2-3	TRBD1	-	TRBV7-9	ASSLPGQGEDTQY
TRBJ2-2	TRBD1	-	TRBV7-6	ASSLAPATGVVTGELF
TRBJ1-2	-	few	TRBV7-8	ASSLENNPNYGYT
TRBJ2-7	-	-	TRBV2	ASSEVLGVVRGRGAEQY
TRBJ1-4	TRBD1	-	TRBV7-6	ASSLGTGGFNEKLF
TRBJ2-1	-	-	TRBV6-1	ASGFDRMVYNEQF
TRBJ1-1	-	many	TRBV7-6	ASSLVKAEAF
TRBJ1-6	TRBD1	-	TRBV27	ASSLAQTGTGGSPLH
TRBJ1-2	-	-	TRBV20-1	SAMTPPLDGYT
TRBJ1-2	-	-	TRBV13	ASSLGRDLSYGYT
TRBJ1-2	-	few	TRBV7-6	ASSLGGGAFHKSPYGYT
TRBJ1-5	-	-	TRBV5-1	ASSLDGELWPQH
TRBJ1-2	-	few	TRBV6-5	ASSYGGFNYGYT
TRBJ2-1	TRBD2	-	TRBV4-1	ASSPTNERGSYNVQF
TRBJ1-1	-	-	TRBV15	ATSRESVPEAF
TRBJ2-5	-	many	TRBV7-9	ASSYPTRGKETQY
TRBJ1-2	-	many	TRBV7-8	ASSPPDYGYT
TRBJ2-3	TRBD2	-	TRBV4-2	ASSQDRTGGFTDTQY
TRBJ2-1	-	few	TRBV28	ASRVRPGNHNEQF
TRBJ2-7	-	-	TRBV4-2	ASSQERRGEQY
TRBJ1-2	-	many	TRBV12-3/TRBV12-4	ASSSGGDYGYT
TRBJ2-3	-	-	TRBV7-6	ASSSPGGRGPADTQY
TRBJ2-1	-	many	TRBV28	ASRPYGYYNEQF
TRBJ1-1	-	-	TRBV11-2	ASSSGQRAGDTEAF
TRBJ1-1	-	-	TRBV7-3	ARGGTREAF
TRBJ2-1	-	few	TRBV27	ASSFAPGNEQF
TRBJ2-6	-	many	TRBV27	ASSFGANVLT
TRBJ1-2	-	-	TRBV25-1	ASSDAGGYT
TRBJ1-1	-	-	TRBV15	ATSRGFTEAF
TRBJ2-1	-	once	TRBV4-1	ASSQEAPSVYNEQF
TRBJ1-1	-	-	TRBV27	ASSLRQATHTEAF
TRBJ2-1	-	-	TRBV28	ASSRAPEQF
TRBJ2-1	-	-	TRBV5-6	ASSLRADSSYNEQF